These 15 T cell receptor beta chains came from one sample sequenced in a study of glioma-infiltrating T cells after dendritic cell vaccination. Profiling relied on immunoSEQ multiplex PCR, and the TCRdb table lists in-frame clones only, not all of them. The sample has some 70,000 clones, around 81% seen once. The sequences come from blood, collected before dendritic cell vaccination. The receptors come from a human donor with glioblastoma.

Within the sample, this clone is medium-sized. The chain's CDR3 is CASSGDYGSDEKLFF. The CDR3 nucleotides read TGTGCCAGCAGCGGAGACTATGGGTCGGATGAAAAACTGTTTTTT. V gene TRBV5-6 combines with J gene TRBJ1-4; D ambiguous. The CDR3 totals 15 residues. The ends were cut back, 4 bases at V and 6 bases at J, with 16 bases in the middle. Per the germline V gene, CDR1 is SGHDT and CDR2 is YYEEEE.

This clone was seen only once. The chain links TRBV5-1 to TRBJ2-2, with 8 bases lining up with TRBD1. Germline V gene lookup returns CDR1 SGHRS and CDR2 YFSETQ. Trimming cost V 4 bases and J 5 bases; bases outside gene matches: 7. The CDR3 consists of 15 residues. Written as DNA, the CDR3 is TGCGCCAGCAGCGGACAGGGTAGTCAAACCGGGGAGCTGTTTTTT. Its protein is CASSGQGSQTGELFF.

The chain uses TRBV6-4 and TRBJ2-3; 9 bases align to TRBD2. There are 15 residues in the CDR3. After removal of 0 bases from V and 6 bases from J, the junction contained 4 bases not matched to a gene. CDR1 MRHNA and CDR2 SNTAGT come from the germline V gene. The CDR3, as DNA: TGTGCCAGCAGTGACTCGCGGGGGGGAGGTGATACGCAGTATTTT. This sequence encodes CASSDSRGGGDTQYF.

The chain couples TRBV29-1 to TRBJ2-7, with D possibly matching TRBD1 (5 bases). The CDR3 consists of 13 residues. Germline values: CDR1 SQVTM, CDR2 ANQGSEA. V was cut by 5 bases and J by 4 bases, with 15 bases left in between. CDR3 sequence (DNA): TGCAGCGTTTCGGACACGGTGCGGTACGAGCAGTACTTC. This gives the protein CSVSDTVRYEQYF.

Only one count was recorded for this clone. The genes are TRBV11-3 and TRBJ2-3; 8 nucleotides match TRBD1. The CDR3 runs to 17 residues. Germline values: CDR1 SGHNT, CDR2 YENEEA. Unmatched junction bases numbered 13, after V lost 5 bases and J lost 3 bases. CDR3 residues: CASSPRRQGRLTDTQYF. Written as DNA, the CDR3 is TGTGCCAGCAGCCCGCGGAGACAGGGGAGGTTGACAGATACGCAGTATTTT.

The chain is built from TRBV30 and TRBJ1-1, with D perhaps TRBD1 (6 bases). CDR1 is GTSNPN and CDR2 is SVGIG in the germline V gene (reference sequence). The CDR3 has 13 amino acids. Trimming removed 4 bases at V and 3 bases at J, with 12 bases between. CDR3 nucleotide sequence: TGTGCCTGGACTAGGGGGGGCGACACTGAAGCTTTCTTT. It codes for CAWTRGGDTEAFF.

V and J are TRBV11-2 and TRBJ1-1; possible D gene TRBD1, 6 bases. CDR3 length: 16 amino acids. CDR1 and CDR2 from the germline V gene are SGHAT and FQNNGV. V lost 5 bases and J 1 base, leaving 17 bases between the germline ends. CDR3 nucleotide sequence: TGTGCCAGCAGCCAAAAACTGGGACACCAGAACACTGAAGCTTTCTTT. As protein: CASSQKLGHQNTEAFF.

In its sample, this clone was seen once. The chain is built from TRBV9 and TRBJ2-1; TRBD2 matches 8 bases. This CDR3 region has 17 residues. Germline V gene lookup returns CDR1 SGDLS and CDR2 YYNGEE. The J segment lost 4 bases and the V segment lost 0 bases, leaving 9 bases of the junction unmatched. The CDR3 DNA reads TGTGCCAGCAGCGTAGTCGGTAGCGGGGTTCGATACAATGAGCAGTTCTTC. Translated, it gives CASSVVGSGVRYNEQFF.

This clone was observed a single time. The chain is built from TRBV2 and TRBJ1-1; D unclear. The CDR3 totals 13 residues. The ends were cut back, 8 bases at V and 1 base at J, with 11 bases in the middle. Germline V gene lookup returns CDR1 SNHLY and CDR2 FYNNEI. Here the CDR3 DNA reads TGTGCCAGCCTTTATGCCGGGAACACTGAAGCTTTCTTT. It specifies CASLYAGNTEAFF.

Turning to this clone: Its ends do not fully match the called genes, so a read error is possible. V gene TRBV6-1 combines with J gene TRBJ2-7; D may be TRBD1 (6 bases). This CDR3 is 13 amino acids long. CDR1 and CDR2 from the germline V gene are MNHNS and SASEGT. CDR3 in DNA: TGTGCCAGCAGTGACGCCGGGACATCTCAATCCGGCTTC. Translated, it gives CASSDAGTSQSGF.

On this clone: A read error may account for a junction end that differs from germline. The chain is built from TRBV7-7 and TRBJ2-5; D remains unclear. Germline CDR1 SSHAT, CDR2 FNYEAQ (reference sequence). This CDR3 comprises 13 residues. The chain's CDR3 is CASSLVVEETQYF. CDR3 bases: TGTGCTAGCAGCTTAGTCGTCGAAGAGACCCAGTACTTC.

The gene calls are TRBV19 and TRBJ1-5; TRBD1 matches 7 bases. There are 13 residues in the CDR3. CDR1 is LNHDA, CDR2 SQIVND, per germline (reference sequence). The V and J ends lost 8 bases and 7 bases, in that order; junction bases with no gene match: 8. The CDR3 region has the DNA TGTGCCAGTGGCAGGCAGGGGGTCCAGCCCCAGCATTTT. Protein product: CASGRQGVQPQHF.

This clone was recorded only once. V usage is TRBV9 and J usage is TRBJ1-5; D unclear. Germline loops: CDR1 SGDLS, CDR2 YYNGEE. The ends were cut back, 3 bases at V and 9 bases at J, with 19 bases in the middle. This CDR3 has 15 amino acids. CDR3 region: CASSATLAAGGPQHF. For the CDR3, the DNA is TGTGCCAGCAGCGCCACATTGGCGGCCGGAGGGCCCCAGCATTTT.

The chain employs TRBV7-3 and TRBJ2-5; D perhaps matches TRBD1 (5 bases). This CDR3 contains 13 residues. The germline V and J ends were trimmed by 3 bases and 2 bases, with 7 bases remaining between them. Germline values: CDR1 SGHTA, CDR2 FQGTGA. CDR3 coding DNA: TGTGCCAGCAGCTTGGGGCCGCAAGAGACCCAGTACTTC. It translates to CASSLGPQETQYF.

The gene calls are TRBV5-4 and TRBJ1-1, with D perhaps matching TRBD1 (6 bases). Per germline, CDR1 SGHNT and CDR2 YYREEE (reference sequence). The length of the CDR3 is 16 residues. V shed 7 bases and J shed 3 bases, with 22 bases lying between them. In nucleotides, the CDR3 is TGTGCCAGCTGGGGGGGGGTACAGGGCGGGTACACTGAAGCTTTCTTT. This translates into CASWGGVQGGYTEAFF.